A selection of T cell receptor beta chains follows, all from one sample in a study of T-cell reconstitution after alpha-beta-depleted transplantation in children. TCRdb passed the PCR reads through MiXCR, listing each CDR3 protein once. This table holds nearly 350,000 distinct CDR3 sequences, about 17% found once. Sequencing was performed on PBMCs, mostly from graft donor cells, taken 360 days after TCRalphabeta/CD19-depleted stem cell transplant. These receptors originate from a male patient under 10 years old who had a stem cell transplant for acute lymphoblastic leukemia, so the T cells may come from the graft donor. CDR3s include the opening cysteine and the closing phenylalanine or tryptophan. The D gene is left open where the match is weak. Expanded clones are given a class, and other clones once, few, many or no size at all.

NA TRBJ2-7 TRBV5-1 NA CASSLAEVSSYEQYF TGCGCCAGCAGCTTGGCCGAAGTCAGCTCCTACGAGCAGTACTTC
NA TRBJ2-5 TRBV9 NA CASSVDRKETQYF TGTGCCAGCAGCGTAGATCGCAAAGAGACCCAGTACTTC
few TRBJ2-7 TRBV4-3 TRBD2 CASSQDLGTSGGEQYF TGCGCCAGCAGCCAAGATCTGGGGACTAGCGGGGGAGAGCAGTACTTC
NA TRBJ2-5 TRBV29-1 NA CSVEMRASYPGTQYF TGCAGCGTTGAGATGCGCGCCTCTTACCCTGGGACCCAGTACTTC
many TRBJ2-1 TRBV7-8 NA CASSPQQGGQSGEQFF TGTGCCAGCAGCCCTCAGCAGGGAGGCCAGTCGGGTGAGCAGTTCTTC
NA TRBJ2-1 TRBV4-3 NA CASSQEEGGRGVAYNEQFF TGCGCCAGCAGCCAAGAGGAAGGAGGCCGCGGAGTTGCGTACAATGAGCAGTTCTTC
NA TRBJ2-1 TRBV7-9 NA CASRAGGDNEQFF TGTGCCAGCAGGGCCGGTGGCGACAATGAGCAGTTCTTC
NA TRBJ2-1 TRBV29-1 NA CSVEVGGSLSYNEQFF TGCAGCGTTGAAGTAGGTGGTTCCCTCTCCTACAATGAGCAGTTCTTC
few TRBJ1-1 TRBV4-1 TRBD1 CASSHRQGADTEAFF TGCGCCAGCAGCCATCGACAGGGGGCGGACACTGAAGCTTTCTTT
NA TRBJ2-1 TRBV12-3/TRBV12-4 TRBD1 CASSLGTGENEQFF TGTGCCAGCAGTTTAGGCACAGGGGAGAATGAGCAGTTCTTC
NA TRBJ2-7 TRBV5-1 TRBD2 CASSLLGEGEQYF TGCGCCAGCAGCTTGCTAGGGGAGGGCGAGCAGTACTTC
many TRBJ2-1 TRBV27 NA CASSLEWTSYNEQFF TGTGCCAGCAGTTTAGAGTGGACCTCCTACAATGAGCAGTTCTTC
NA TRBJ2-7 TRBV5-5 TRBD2 CASEPWLAGGYEQYF TGTGCCAGCGAACCCTGGCTAGCGGGAGGGTACGAGCAGTACTTC
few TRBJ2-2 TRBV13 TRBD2 CASGTRLAPGELFF TGTGCCAGCGGCACCAGACTAGCGCCCGGGGAGCTGTTTTTT
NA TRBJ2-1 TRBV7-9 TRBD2 CASSQGFLAGVLHEQFF TGTGCCAGCAGCCAGGGCTTTTTAGCGGGAGTACTGCATGAGCAGTTCTTC
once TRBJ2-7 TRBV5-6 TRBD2 CASRSGTSGIGNPYEQYF TGTGCCAGCAGATCCGGGACTAGCGGGATTGGTAACCCATACGAGCAGTACTTC
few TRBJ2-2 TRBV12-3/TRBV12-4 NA CASRPASANTGELFF TGTGCCAGCAGGCCCGCTAGCGCAAACACCGGGGAGCTGTTTTTT
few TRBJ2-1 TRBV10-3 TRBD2 CAISVEGLAGPNEQFF TGTGCCATCAGTGTCGAGGGACTAGCGGGGCCCAATGAGCAGTTCTTC
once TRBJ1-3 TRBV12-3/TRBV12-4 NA CASSLAGRVLSGNTIYF TGTGCCAGCAGTTTAGCTGGCAGGGTCCTCTCTGGAAACACCATATATTTT
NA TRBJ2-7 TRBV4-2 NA CASSPPLRDHSYEQYF TGTGCCAGCAGCCCGCCCCTCCGGGACCACTCCTACGAGCAGTACTTC
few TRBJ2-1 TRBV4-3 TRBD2 CASSQEEGLGDEQFF TGCGCCAGCAGCCAAGAAGAGGGACTAGGCGATGAGCAGTTCTTC
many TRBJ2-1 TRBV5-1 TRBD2 CASSLVWTSGYHNEQFF TGCGCCAGCAGCTTGGTTTGGACTAGCGGTTATCACAATGAGCAGTTCTTC
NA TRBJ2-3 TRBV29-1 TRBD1 CSVERQGSTDTQYF TGCAGCGTTGAACGACAGGGAAGCACAGATACGCAGTATTTT
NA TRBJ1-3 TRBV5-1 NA CASSIHDSVGTIYF TGCGCCAGCAGTATCCACGATTCGGTGGGCACCATATATTTT
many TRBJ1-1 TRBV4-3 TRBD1 CASSLDRGSEAFF TGCGCCAGCAGTCTGGACAGGGGATCTGAAGCTTTCTTT
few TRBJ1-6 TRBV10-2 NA CASRDPLGSPLHF TGCGCCAGCAGAGACCCTTTGGGGTCACCCCTCCACTTT
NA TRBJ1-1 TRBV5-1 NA CASSLGTLRGLLNTEAFF TGCGCCAGCAGCTTGGGGACCCTAAGGGGCCTCCTGAACACTGAAGCTTTCTTT
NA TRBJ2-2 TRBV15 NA CATSSRGVRDYTGELFF TGTGCCACCAGCAGCAGGGGGGTTAGGGATTACACCGGGGAGCTGTTTTTT
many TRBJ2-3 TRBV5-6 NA CASSLTGRRATDTQYF TGTGCCAGCAGCTTGACCGGTAGGAGGGCCACAGATACGCAGTATTTT
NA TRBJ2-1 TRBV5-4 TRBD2 CASSWRLAGVRYSYNEQFF TGTGCCAGCAGCTGGAGACTAGCGGGAGTACGCTACTCCTACAATGAGCAGTTCTTC